This T cell receptor (beta chain) stems from a study of blood T cell repertoires in COVID-19. Study overall: The study drew acute and convalescent COVID-19 samples from the United States, Italy and Spain.

CDR3 size: 14 residues. Germline assignment: CDR1 SGHRS and CDR2 YFSETQ. The V gene end was trimmed by 4 bases and the J gene end by 4 bases; junction bases not matched to a gene: 5. Study processing details: From reference gene primer amplification, estimates of nucleated cell counts were derived. Only in-frame clones appear in the TCRdb table, and some are missing; sequencing was by immunoSEQ multiplex PCR. That table furnishes V, J and clone size, whereas the DNA furnished D and trimming. The top ten hold over 10% of the sample, which has approximately 170,000 clones, approximately 82% seen once. The sequence was collected from a man between 65 and 85 years old who had recovered from COVID-19. This chain joins TRBV5-1 and TRBJ1-5; TRBD1 agrees at 7 bases. The sample taken for sequencing was peripheral blood. This CDR3 reads CASSPGTENQPQHF. Written as DNA, the CDR3 is TGCGCCAGCAGCCCGGGGACAGAGAATCAGCCCCAGCATTTT.